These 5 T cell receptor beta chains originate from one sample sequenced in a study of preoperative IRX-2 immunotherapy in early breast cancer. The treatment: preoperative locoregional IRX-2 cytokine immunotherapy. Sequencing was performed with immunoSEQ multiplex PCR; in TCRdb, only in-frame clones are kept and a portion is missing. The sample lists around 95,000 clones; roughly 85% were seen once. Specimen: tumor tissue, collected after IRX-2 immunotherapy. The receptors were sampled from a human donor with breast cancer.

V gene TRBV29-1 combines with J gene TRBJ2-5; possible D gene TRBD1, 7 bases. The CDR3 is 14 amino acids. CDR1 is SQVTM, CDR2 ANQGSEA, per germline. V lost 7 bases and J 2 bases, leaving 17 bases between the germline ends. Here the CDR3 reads CSGHRGGGQETQYF. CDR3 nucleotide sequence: TGCAGCGGCCACAGGGGAGGAGGGCAAGAGACCCAGTACTTC.

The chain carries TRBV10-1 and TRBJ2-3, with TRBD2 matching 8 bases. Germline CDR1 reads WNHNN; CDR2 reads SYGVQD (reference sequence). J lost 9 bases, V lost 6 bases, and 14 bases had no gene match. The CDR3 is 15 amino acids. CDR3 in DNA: TGCGCCAGCAGCGGCGGGGGGTCCGCAAGGCGGACGCAGTATTTT. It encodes CASSGGGSARRTQYF.

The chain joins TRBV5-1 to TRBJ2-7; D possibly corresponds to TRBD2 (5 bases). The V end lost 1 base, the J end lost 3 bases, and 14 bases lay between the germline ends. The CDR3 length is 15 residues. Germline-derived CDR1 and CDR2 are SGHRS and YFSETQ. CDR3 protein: CASSLNSVEGYEQYF. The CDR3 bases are TGCGCCAGCAGCTTGAATTCCGTTGAGGGCTACGAGCAGTACTTC.

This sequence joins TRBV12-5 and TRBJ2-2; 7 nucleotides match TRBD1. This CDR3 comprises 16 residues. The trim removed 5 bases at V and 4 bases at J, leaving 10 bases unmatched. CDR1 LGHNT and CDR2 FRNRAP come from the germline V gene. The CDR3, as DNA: TGTGCTAGTGGTCTACAGTCCGGGACAGCCACCGGGGAGCTGTTTTTT. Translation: CASGLQSGTATGELFF. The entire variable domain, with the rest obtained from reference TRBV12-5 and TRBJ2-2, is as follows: DARVTQTPRHKVTEMGQEVTMRCQPILGHNTVFWYRQTMMQGLELLAYFRNRAPLDDSGMPKDRFSAEMPDATLATLKIQPSEPRDSAVYFCASGLQSGTATGELFFGEGSRLTVL.

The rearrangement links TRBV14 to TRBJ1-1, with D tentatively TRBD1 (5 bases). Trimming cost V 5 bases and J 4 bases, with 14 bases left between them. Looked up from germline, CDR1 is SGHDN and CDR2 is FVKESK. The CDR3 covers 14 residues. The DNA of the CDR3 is TGTGCCAGCAGCTGGCGGGGAGGGGCCACTGAAGCTTTCTTT. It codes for CASSWRGGATEAFF.